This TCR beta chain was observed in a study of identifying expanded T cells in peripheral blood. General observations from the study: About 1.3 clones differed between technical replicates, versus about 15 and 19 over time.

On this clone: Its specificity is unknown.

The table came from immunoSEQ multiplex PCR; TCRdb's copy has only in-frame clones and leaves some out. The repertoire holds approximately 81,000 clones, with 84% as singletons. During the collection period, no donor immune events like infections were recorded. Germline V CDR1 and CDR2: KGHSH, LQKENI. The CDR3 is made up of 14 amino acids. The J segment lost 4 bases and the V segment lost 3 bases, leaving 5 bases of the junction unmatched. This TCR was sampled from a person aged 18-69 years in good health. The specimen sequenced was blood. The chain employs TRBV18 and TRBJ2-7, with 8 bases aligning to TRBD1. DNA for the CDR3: TGTGCCAGCTCACCCTCGGGACAGGTGTACGAGCAGTACTTC. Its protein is CASSPSGQVYEQYF.